Given below is one T cell receptor beta chain in context. The antigen remains undetermined. As every portion of the isolated RNA was reverse transcribed, the sequencing read expressed TCRB transcripts. Assay used: immunoSEQ multiplex PCR; TCRdb lists only in-frame clones, some missing. The sample records 360,000 or so clones, roughly a fifth being singletons. This specimen comes from a study of beta chain features in type 1 diabetes. Germline CDR1 is MNHNS and CDR2 is SASEGT. The CDR3 is 15 amino acids. The J segment lost 10 bases and the V segment lost 4 bases, leaving 11 bases of the junction unmatched. Study-wide findings and caveats: In the patient group, naive, central memory and Treg TCRB repertoires seemed more alike than in the healthy donor group.

Based on CD45RO/CCR7/CD25/CD127/CD95/CD27, CD4+ regulatory, stem cell-like memory, naive and central memory cells were sorted. The source is a woman under 30 in good health. The J gene is TRBJ2-1, the V gene TRBV6-1; 9 bases fit TRBD2. The material sequenced was naive CD4+ T cells from blood. The CDR3 region is CASSGGGSGSDEQFF. CDR3 DNA: TGTGCCAGCAGTGGGGGAGGTAGCGGGAGTGACGAGCAGTTCTTC.